Included here is one T cell receptor (beta chain) sequence, with context. Each patient relapsed following autologous stem cell transplantation, and prior brentuximab vedotin exposure differed. Each best response was a complete response, a partial response or progressive disease. The data belong to a study of PD-1 blockade in classical Hodgkin lymphoma. Using immunoSEQ multiplex PCR, the repertoire was profiled, and TCRdb retains in-frame clones only, with some absent. The table has 25,000 to 30,000 clones, around 70% seen once; the top ten hold roughly 15%. This clonotype was sampled from a human donor with classical Hodgkin lymphoma. The sequenced sample was peripheral blood mononuclear cells (PBMCs), obtained before the second cycle of nivolumab.

The CDR3 is CASSPLGRAGTEGYTF. The CDR3 nucleotides read TGTGCCAGCAGCCCCTTAGGGCGGGCAGGGACGGAAGGCTACACCTTC. This chain uses TRBV11-2 with TRBJ1-2; weak D call: TRBD1 (5 bases). Trimming stripped 5 bases from V and 8 bases from J, with 24 bases between. This CDR3 comprises 16 residues. Germline V gene data show CDR1 as SGHAT and CDR2 as FQNNGV.